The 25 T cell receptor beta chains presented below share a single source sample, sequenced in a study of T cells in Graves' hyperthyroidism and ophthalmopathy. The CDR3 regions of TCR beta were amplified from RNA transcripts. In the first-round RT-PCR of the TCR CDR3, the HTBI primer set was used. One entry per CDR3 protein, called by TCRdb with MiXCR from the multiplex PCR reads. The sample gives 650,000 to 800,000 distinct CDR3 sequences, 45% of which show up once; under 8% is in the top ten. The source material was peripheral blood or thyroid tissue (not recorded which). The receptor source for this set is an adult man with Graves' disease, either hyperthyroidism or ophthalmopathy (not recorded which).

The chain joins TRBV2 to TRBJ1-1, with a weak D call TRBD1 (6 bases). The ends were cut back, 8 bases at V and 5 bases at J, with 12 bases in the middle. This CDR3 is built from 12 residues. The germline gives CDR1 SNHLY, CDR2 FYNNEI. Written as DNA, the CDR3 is TGTGCCAGCGTCCCGGGGGCAACTGAAGCTTTCTTT. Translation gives CASVPGATEAFF.

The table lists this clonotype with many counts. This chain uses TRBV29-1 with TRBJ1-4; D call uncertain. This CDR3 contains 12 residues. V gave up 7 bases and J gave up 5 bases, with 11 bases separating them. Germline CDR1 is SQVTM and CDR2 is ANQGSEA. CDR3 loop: CSAASSNEKLFF. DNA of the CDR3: TGCAGCGCCGCATCGTCCAATGAAAAACTGTTTTTT.

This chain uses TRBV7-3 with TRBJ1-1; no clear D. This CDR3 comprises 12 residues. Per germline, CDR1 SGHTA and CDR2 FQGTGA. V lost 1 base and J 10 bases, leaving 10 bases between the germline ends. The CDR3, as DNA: TGTGCCAGCAGCTTAAGGGCGGAGGGAGCTTTCTTT. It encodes CASSLRAEGAFF.

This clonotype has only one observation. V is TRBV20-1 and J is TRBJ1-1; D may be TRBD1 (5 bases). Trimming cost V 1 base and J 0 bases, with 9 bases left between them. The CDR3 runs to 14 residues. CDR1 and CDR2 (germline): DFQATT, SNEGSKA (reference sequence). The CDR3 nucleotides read TGCAGTGCTAGAGCCCGGGGGTTGAACACTGAAGCTTTCTTT. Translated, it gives CSARARGLNTEAFF.

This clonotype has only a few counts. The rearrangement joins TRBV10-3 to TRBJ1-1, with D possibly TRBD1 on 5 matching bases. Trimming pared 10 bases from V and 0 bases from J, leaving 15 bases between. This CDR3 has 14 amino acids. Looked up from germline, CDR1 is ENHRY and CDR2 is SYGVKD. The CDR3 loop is CASRPTGMNTEAFF. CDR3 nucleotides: TGTGCCAGCAGACCTACAGGAATGAACACTGAAGCTTTCTTT.

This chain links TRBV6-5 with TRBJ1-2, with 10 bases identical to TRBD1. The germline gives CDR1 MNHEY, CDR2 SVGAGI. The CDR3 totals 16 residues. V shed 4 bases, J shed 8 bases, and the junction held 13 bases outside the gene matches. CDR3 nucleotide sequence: TGTGCCAGCAGTTCTCACCCTGGACAGGGGGGAAGCGGCTACACCTTC. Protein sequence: CASSSHPGQGGSGYTF.

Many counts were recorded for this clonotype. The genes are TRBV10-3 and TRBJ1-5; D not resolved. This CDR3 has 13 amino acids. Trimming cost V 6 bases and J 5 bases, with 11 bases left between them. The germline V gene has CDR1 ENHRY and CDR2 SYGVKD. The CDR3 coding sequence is TGTGCCATCAGGGACCGCGCGGATCAGCCCCAGCATTTT. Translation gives CAIRDRADQPQHF.

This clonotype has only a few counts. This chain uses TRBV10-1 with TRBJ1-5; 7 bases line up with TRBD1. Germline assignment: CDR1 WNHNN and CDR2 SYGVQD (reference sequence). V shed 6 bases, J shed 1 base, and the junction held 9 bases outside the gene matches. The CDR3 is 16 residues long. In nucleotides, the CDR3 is TGCGCCAGCAGCCAAGAGGGGGCGCGGAGCAATCAGCCCCAGCATTTT. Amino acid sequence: CASSQEGARSNQPQHF.

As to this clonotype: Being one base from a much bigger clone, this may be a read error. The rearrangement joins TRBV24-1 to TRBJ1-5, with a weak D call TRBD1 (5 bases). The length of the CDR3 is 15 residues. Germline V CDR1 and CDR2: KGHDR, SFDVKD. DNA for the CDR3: TGTGCCAGCAGTGATTCGACTGGGGGAATGCAGCCCCAGCATTTT. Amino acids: CASSDSTGGMQPQHF.

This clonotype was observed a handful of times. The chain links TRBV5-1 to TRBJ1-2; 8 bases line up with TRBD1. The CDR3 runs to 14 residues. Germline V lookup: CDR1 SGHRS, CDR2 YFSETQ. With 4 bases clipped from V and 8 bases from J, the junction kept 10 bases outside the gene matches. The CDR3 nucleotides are TGCGCCAGCAGCACCGGACAGGGAGGACAGGGCTACACCTTC. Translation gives CASSTGQGGQGYTF.

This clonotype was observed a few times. The CDR3 nucleotides read TGTGCCAGCACCCTCAGCGGCGGGGGCAGCCAAGCTTTCTTT. Translation: CASTLSGGGSQAFF. The V call is TRBV12-3 or TRBV12-4, the J call TRBJ1-1, with TRBD1 as a possible D gene (6 bases). V shed 7 bases and J shed 9 bases, with 21 bases lying between them. There are 14 residues in the CDR3.

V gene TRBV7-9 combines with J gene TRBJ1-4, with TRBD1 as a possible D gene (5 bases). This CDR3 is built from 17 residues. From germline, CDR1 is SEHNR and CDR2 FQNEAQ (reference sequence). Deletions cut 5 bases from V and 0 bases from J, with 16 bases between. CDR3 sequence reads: CASSGRDGGATNEKLFF. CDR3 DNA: TGTGCCAGCAGCGGACGGGACGGAGGAGCAACTAATGAAAAACTGTTTTTT.

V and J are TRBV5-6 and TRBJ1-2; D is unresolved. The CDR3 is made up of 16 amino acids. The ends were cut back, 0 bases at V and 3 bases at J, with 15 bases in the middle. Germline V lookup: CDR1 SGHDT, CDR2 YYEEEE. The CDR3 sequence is CASSLGRILFYYGYTF. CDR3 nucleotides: TGTGCCAGCAGCTTGGGGAGAATCCTATTCTACTATGGCTACACCTTC.

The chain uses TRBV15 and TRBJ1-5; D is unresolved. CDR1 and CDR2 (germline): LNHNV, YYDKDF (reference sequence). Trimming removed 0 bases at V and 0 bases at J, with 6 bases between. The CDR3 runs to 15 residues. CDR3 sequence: CATSRDKNSNQPQHF. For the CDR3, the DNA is TGTGCCACCAGCAGAGACAAGAATAGCAATCAGCCCCAGCATTTT.

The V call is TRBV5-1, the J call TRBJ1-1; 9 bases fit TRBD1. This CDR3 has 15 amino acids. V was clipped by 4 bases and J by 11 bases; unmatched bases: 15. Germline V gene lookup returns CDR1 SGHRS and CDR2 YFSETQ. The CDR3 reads CASSPGTGLLGAAFF. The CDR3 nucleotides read TGCGCCAGCAGCCCCGGGACAGGGTTGTTGGGGGCGGCTTTCTTT.

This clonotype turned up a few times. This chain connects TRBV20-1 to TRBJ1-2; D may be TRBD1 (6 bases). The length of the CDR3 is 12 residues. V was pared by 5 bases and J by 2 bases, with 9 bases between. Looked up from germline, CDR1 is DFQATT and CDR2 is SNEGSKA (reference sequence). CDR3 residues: CSAFTGNYGYTF. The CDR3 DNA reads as TGCAGTGCTTTCACAGGGAACTATGGCTACACCTTC.

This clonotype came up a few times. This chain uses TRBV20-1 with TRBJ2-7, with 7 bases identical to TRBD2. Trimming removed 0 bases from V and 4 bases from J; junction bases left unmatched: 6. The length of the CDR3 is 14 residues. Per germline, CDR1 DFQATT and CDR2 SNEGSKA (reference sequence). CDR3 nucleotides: TGCAGTGCTAGAGATCTGACTAGCCCGTACGAGCAGTACTTC. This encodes CSARDLTSPYEQYF.

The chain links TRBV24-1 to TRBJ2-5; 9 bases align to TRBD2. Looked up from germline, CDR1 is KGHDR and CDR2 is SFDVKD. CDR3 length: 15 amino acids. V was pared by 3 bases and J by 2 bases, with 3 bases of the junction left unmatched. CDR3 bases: TGTGCCACCAGTGATGTAGCGGGGGAACAAGAGACCCAGTACTTC. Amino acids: CATSDVAGEQETQYF.

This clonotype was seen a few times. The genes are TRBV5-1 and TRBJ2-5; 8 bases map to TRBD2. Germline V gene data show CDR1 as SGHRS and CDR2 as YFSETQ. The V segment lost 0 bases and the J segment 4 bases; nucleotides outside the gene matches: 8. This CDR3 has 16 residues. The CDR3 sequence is CASSLDGAGVPETQYF. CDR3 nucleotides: TGCGCCAGCAGCTTGGACGGAGCGGGAGTTCCAGAGACCCAGTACTTC.

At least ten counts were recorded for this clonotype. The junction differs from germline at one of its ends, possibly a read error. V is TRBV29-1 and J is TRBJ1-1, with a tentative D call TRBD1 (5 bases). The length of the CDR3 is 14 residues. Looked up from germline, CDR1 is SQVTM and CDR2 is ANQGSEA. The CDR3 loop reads CSVEEDRGNTEAFF. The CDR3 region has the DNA TGCAGCGTGGAAGAAGACAGAGGGAACACTGAAGCTTTCTTT.

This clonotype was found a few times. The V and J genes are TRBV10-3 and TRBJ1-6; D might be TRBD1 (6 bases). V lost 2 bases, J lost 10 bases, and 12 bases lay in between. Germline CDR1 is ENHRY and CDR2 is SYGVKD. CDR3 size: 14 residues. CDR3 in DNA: TGTGCCATCAGTGAGACTCTACAGGGATCACCCCTCCACTTT. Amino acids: CAISETLQGSPLHF.

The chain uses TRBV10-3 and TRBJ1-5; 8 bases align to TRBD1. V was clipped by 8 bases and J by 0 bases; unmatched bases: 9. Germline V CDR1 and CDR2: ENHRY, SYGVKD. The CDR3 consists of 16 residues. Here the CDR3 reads CAIWTGFGTSNQPQHF. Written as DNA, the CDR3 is TGTGCCATCTGGACAGGGTTCGGCACTAGCAATCAGCCCCAGCATTTT.

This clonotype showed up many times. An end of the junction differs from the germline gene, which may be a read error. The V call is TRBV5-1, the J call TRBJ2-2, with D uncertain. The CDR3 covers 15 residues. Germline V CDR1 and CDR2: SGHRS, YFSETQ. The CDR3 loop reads CASSLSGSNTGELFF. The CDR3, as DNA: TGTGCCAGCAGCTTAAGTGGCAGCAACACCGGGGAGCTGTTTTTT.

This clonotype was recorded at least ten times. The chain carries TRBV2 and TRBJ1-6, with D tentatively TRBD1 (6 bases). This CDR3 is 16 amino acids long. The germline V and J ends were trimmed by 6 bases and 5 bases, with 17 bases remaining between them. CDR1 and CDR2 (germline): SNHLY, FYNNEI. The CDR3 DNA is TGTGCCAGCAGGGGGGCCTCGGGACTGAATAATTCACCCCTCCACTTT. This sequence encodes CASRGASGLNNSPLHF.

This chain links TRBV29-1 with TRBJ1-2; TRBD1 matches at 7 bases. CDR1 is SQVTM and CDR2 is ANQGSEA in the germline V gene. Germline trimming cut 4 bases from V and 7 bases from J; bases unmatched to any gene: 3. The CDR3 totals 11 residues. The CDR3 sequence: CSVGQGSGYTF. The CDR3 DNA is TGCAGCGTTGGACAGGGAAGTGGCTACACCTTC.